The 20 T cell receptor beta chains reported below all come from one sample, sequenced in a study of T cell repertoires in cytomegalovirus infection. TCRdb processed the reads anew with MiXCR; each CDR3 protein has one entry. The sample carries approximately 190,000 distinct CDR3 sequences, 8% to 10% recorded once. The material sequenced was PBMCs. The source of these receptors is a human donor in good health (CMV status not recorded). Some clones in this sample may be carry-over from other donors' samples.

This clonotype was found many times. The CDR3 DNA is TGTGCCAGCAGCGAAGACAGGGGTTACACTGAAGCTTTCTTT. Protein: CASSEDRGYTEAFF. V usage is TRBV7-9 and J usage is TRBJ1-1, with 8 bases that match TRBD1. CDR1 is SEHNR, CDR2 FQNEAQ, per germline (reference sequence). The V gene end was trimmed by 5 bases and the J gene end by 3 bases; junction bases not matched to a gene: 5. The CDR3 contains 14 residues. Using reference TRBV7-9 and TRBJ1-1 for the parts outside the CDR3, the full variable domain is DTGVSQNPRHKITKRGQNVTFRCDPISEHNRLYWYRQTLGQGPEFLTYFQNEAQLEKSRLLSDRFSAERPKGSFSTLEIQRTEQGDSAMYLCASSEDRGYTEAFFGQGTRLTVV.

This clonotype was seen many times. The chain is built from TRBV7-2 and TRBJ1-5, with D possibly matching TRBD1 (5 bases). The germline V and J ends were trimmed by 7 bases and 4 bases, with 8 bases remaining between them. This CDR3 comprises 12 residues. Germline V gene lookup returns CDR1 SGHTA and CDR2 FQGNSA. CDR3 sequence: CASTDSNQPQHF. DNA for the CDR3: TGTGCCAGCACAGACAGTAATCAGCCCCAGCATTTT.

This clonotype was counted a single time. This could be a read error, since a much larger clone is one nucleotide away. This CDR3 reads CASSVSGIGVGAFF. The CDR3 nucleotides are TGCGCCAGCAGTGTATCTGGGATAGGTGTAGGAGCTTTCTTT. The V gene is TRBV10-2, the J gene TRBJ1-1; D gene ambiguous. Germline V gene lookup returns CDR1 WSHSY and CDR2 SAAADI. Trimming took off 4 bases at V and 10 bases at J, with 19 bases between the two ends. The CDR3 has 14 residues.

This clonotype appeared many times. The chain joins TRBV7-2 to TRBJ2-7; 8 bases are shared with TRBD2. CDR3 length: 12 amino acids. V shed 5 bases and J 4 bases; nucleotides not matched to a gene: 1. Germline V lookup: CDR1 SGHTA, CDR2 FQGNSA. The CDR3 DNA sequence: TGTGCCAGCAGCCGGGGGGGTTACGAGCAGTACTTC. It encodes CASSRGGYEQYF. Full variable domain (remainder filled in from reference TRBV7-2 and TRBJ2-7): GAGVSQSPSNKVTEKGKDVELRCDPISGHTALYWYRQSLGQGLEFLIYFQGNSAPDKSGLPSDRFSAERTGGSVSTLTIQRTQQEDSAVYLCASSRGGYEQYFGPGTRLTVT.

This clonotype came up many times. The chain employs TRBV28 and TRBJ2-7; D remains ambiguous. The CDR3 sequence is 14 residues long. Trimming pared 10 bases from V and 2 bases from J, leaving 18 bases between. Germline V gene sequence: CDR1 MDHEN, CDR2 SYDVKM. The CDR3 loop is CATTPSYSTYEQYF. CDR3 sequence (DNA): TGTGCCACGACCCCGTCGTATTCTACCTACGAGCAGTACTTC.

The V and J genes are TRBV7-9 and TRBJ1-5; D unclear. TRBJ2-3 explains the end of the DNA better; the J call may be wrong. Per germline, CDR1 SEHNR and CDR2 FQNEAQ (reference sequence). This CDR3 spans 15 amino acids. The CDR3 region is CASSLAGDSNQPQYF. In DNA, the CDR3 is TGTGCCAGCAGCTTAGCTGGGGATAGCAATCAGCCGCAGTATTTT.

This clonotype was seen more than once but under ten times. This chain joins TRBV7-4 and TRBJ1-2; no clear D gene. Germline CDR1 and CDR2: SGHVT and SQSDAQ. V was clipped by 1 base and J by 8 bases, with 14 bases between them. CDR3 size: 14 residues. In nucleotides, the CDR3 is TGTGCCAGCAGCTTAGTGGGAGACTCCCGGGGCTACACCTTC. It encodes CASSLVGDSRGYTF.

V gene TRBV12-3 or TRBV12-4 combines with J gene TRBJ1-4, with 7 bases lining up with TRBD1. This CDR3 has 14 residues. V shed 5 bases and J 5 bases; nucleotides not matched to a gene: 5. CDR3 in DNA: TGTGCCAGCAGTAGGGGACAGCGGAATGAAAAACTGTTTTTT. It yields the protein CASSRGQRNEKLFF.

The chain employs TRBV27 and TRBJ1-1; maybe TRBD1 (6 bases). Germline lookup yields CDR1 MNHEY and CDR2 SMNVEV (reference sequence). Trimming cost V 5 bases and J 7 bases, with 14 bases left between them. This CDR3 has 13 residues. The CDR3 sequence: CASSRVGASEAFF. The DNA of the CDR3 is TGTGCCAGCAGTCGCGTGGGGGCCAGTGAAGCTTTCTTT.

In its sample, this clonotype was seen a few times. This chain joins TRBV28 and TRBJ1-1; D perhaps matches TRBD1 (6 bases). V was cut by 5 bases and J by 4 bases, with 20 bases left in between. CDR3 length equals 16 residues. Germline lookup yields CDR1 MDHEN and CDR2 SYDVKM. CDR3 DNA: TGTGCCAGCAGTGTCCCTCTTCAGGGGCGGGTCACTGAAGCTTTCTTT. It yields the protein CASSVPLQGRVTEAFF.

This clonotype was seen repeatedly, ten times or more. The V call is TRBV20-1, the J call TRBJ1-1; TRBD1 matches at 8 bases. The CDR3 totals 14 residues. Unmatched junction bases numbered 7, after V lost 6 bases and J lost 1 base. From germline, CDR1 is DFQATT and CDR2 SNEGSKA (reference sequence). CDR3 bases: TGCAGTGCCGAGGAGACAGGGGCGAACACTGAAGCTTTCTTT. This sequence encodes CSAEETGANTEAFF.

CDR3 coding DNA: TGCAGTGCCCGCTTTCGAGATGGCTACACCTTC. This sequence encodes CSARFRDGYTF. The chain links TRBV20-1 to TRBJ1-2; no clear D gene. V was trimmed by 6 bases and J by 6 bases, leaving 11 bases between them. The CDR3 length is 11 residues. Germline V lookup: CDR1 DFQATT, CDR2 SNEGSKA (reference sequence).

This clonotype was seen repeatedly, ten times or more. The V and J genes are TRBV28 and TRBJ2-1; 8 bases map to TRBD2. Germline V lookup: CDR1 MDHEN, CDR2 SYDVKM. After removal of 4 bases from V and 1 base from J, the junction contained 6 bases not matched to a gene. The CDR3 consists of 16 residues. This chain's CDR3 is CASSSDSGISYNEQFF. The CDR3 region has the DNA TGTGCCAGCAGTTCGGATAGCGGGATTTCCTACAATGAGCAGTTCTTC.

This clonotype was detected many times. The chain uses TRBV7-2 and TRBJ1-5; D not certain. The CDR3 is 14 residues long. The germline V gene has CDR1 SGHTA and CDR2 FQGNSA. Trimming took off 1 base at V and 3 bases at J, with 7 bases between the two ends. CDR3 loop: CASSLGDLNQPQHF. CDR3 nucleotide sequence: TGTGCCAGCAGCTTAGGAGACCTCAATCAGCCCCAGCATTTT.

The sample holds many counts of this clonotype. The J gene is TRBJ2-7, the V gene TRBV10-3; 9 nucleotides agree with TRBD2. The CDR3 loop spans 16 amino acids. The V gene end was trimmed by 7 bases and the J gene end by 0 bases; junction bases not matched to a gene: 10. Germline V gives CDR1 ENHRY, CDR2 SYGVKD. CDR3 coding DNA: TGTGCCATCAACAGTGGGGCGGGGGGGTCCTCCTACGAGCAGTACTTC. As protein: CAINSGAGGSSYEQYF.

A single count supports this clonotype. This chain links TRBV29-1 with TRBJ1-5, with D unclear. Germline V gene lookup returns CDR1 SQVTM and CDR2 ANQGSEA. V lost 0 bases, J lost 1 base, and 19 bases lay in between. The CDR3 runs to 18 residues. The CDR3, as DNA: TGCAGCGTTGAAGAACCCACCTCACTAGACGGCAGCAATCAGCCCCAGCATTTT. Residues: CSVEEPTSLDGSNQPQHF.

This sequence joins TRBV18 and TRBJ2-5; D perhaps matches TRBD1 (5 bases). This CDR3 region has 16 residues. The ends were cut back, 3 bases at V and 1 base at J, with 15 bases in the middle. The germline V gene encodes CDR1 KGHSH and CDR2 LQKENI. Written as DNA, the CDR3 is TGTGCCAGCTCACCGCTCCCGACAGCCTTCCAAGAGACCCAGTACTTC. This gives the protein CASSPLPTAFQETQYF.

This clonotype was counted many times. CDR3 sequence: CASSLASGTVYNEQFF. The CDR3 region has the DNA TGCGCCAGCAGCTTGGCATCCGGGACAGTATACAATGAGCAGTTCTTC. This chain joins TRBV5-1 and TRBJ2-1; TRBD1 matches 7 bases. The CDR3 length is 16 residues. The germline CDR1 and CDR2 sequences are SGHRS and YFSETQ. V was clipped by 0 bases and J by 4 bases; unmatched bases: 7.

This clonotype has a count of ten or more. The chain links TRBV20-1 to TRBJ1-5; D gene ambiguous. Germline loops: CDR1 DFQATT, CDR2 SNEGSKA (reference sequence). Trimming stripped 0 bases from V and 2 bases from J, with 14 bases between. The CDR3 spans 16 residues. This CDR3 reads CSAREGRADGNQPQHF. CDR3 sequence (DNA): TGCAGTGCTAGAGAAGGTCGAGCTGATGGCAATCAGCCCCAGCATTTT.

The sample holds a few counts of this clonotype. The chain combines TRBV2 with TRBJ2-1; no firm D call. Per the germline V gene, CDR1 is SNHLY and CDR2 is FYNNEI. The germline V and J ends were trimmed by 1 base and 9 bases, with 10 bases remaining between them. This CDR3 is built from 13 residues. The CDR3 loop is CASSEVGSLEQFF. CDR3 DNA: TGTGCCAGCAGTGAAGTAGGGTCACTTGAGCAGTTCTTC.